This paragraph reports one T cell receptor (beta chain). Its cognate antigen is unknown. The data were taken from a study of regulatory T cells in long-lasting Graves disease. Notes on the study in general: Thyroid tissue went unexamined; only peripheral blood was analyzed.

According to the study, TCR beta libraries were built with iRepertoire HTBI primers and CDR3-region Arm-PCR. TCRdb fed the multiplex PCR reads into MiXCR, producing one record per CDR3 protein. The sample consists of 360,000 or so distinct CDR3 sequences, approximately 16% of them appearing once. The sample's time point: newly diagnosed GD, antithyroid drugs for less than 3 months. Construction of the TCR library relied on RNA isolated from PBMCs. The CDR3 is 12 residues long. From germline, CDR1 is ENHRY and CDR2 SYGVKD. Trimming removed 7 bases at V and 6 bases at J, with 10 bases between. These data also formed part of another study, on T cells in Graves' hyperthyroidism and ophthalmopathy. This second study says: Stable disease denoted Graves' hyperthyroidism without ophthalmopathy progression within 18 months. Hyperthyroidism, newly diagnosed and lasting under 2 months, affected patients aged 18 to 65. Clinical symptoms, serum thyroxine, TRAb, thyroid ultrasound and orbital computed tomography established diagnosis.

The TCR sequence derives from a man aged 40-49 years with Graves disease. The specimen was peripheral blood mononuclear cells (PBMCs), collected at new diagnosis, from a patient treated with antithyroid drugs. The chain links TRBV10-3 to TRBJ1-5; D unresolved. The DNA for the CDR3 is TGTGCCATCAAAGATCGGGGTCAGCCCCAGCATTTT. This encodes CAIKDRGQPQHF.